The 31 T cell receptor beta chains in this list originate from one sample, sequenced in a study of a mutant IDH1 vaccine in newly diagnosed glioma. Their cognate antigens are unknown. The time point is: week 47, end of study. In the vaccine, a single dose held 300 ug of the mutant IDH1 20-mer peptide, along with topical imiquimod. Profiling relied on immunoSEQ multiplex PCR, and the TCRdb table lists in-frame clones only, not all of them. The table lists over 75,000 clones, roughly four fifths of them singletons. This sample comprised PBMCs, obtained from a glioma patient whose treatment included an IDH1 peptide vaccine. The origin of the receptors is a man aged 40-50 years with glioma.

This chain joins TRBV7-6 and TRBJ2-7, with 7 positions matching TRBD1. Germline V lookup: CDR1 SGHVS, CDR2 FNYEAQ. The CDR3 is 15 amino acids. V lost 1 base, J lost 5 bases, and 8 bases stayed unmatched. The CDR3 here is CASSLGPHDRDEQYF. The CDR3 region has the DNA TGTGCCAGCAGCTTAGGCCCCCATGACAGGGACGAGCAGTACTTC. Together with reference TRBV7-6 and TRBJ2-7, the CDR3 gives the full variable domain: GAGVSQSPRYKVTKRGQDVALRCDPISGHVSLYWYRQALGQGPEFLTYFNYEAQQDKSGLPNDRFSAERPEGSISTLTIQRTEQRDSAMYRCASSLGPHDRDEQYFGPGTRLTVT.

The chain links TRBV7-2 to TRBJ2-5; perhaps D is TRBD1 or TRBD2 (5 bases each). The germline V gene encodes CDR1 SGHTA and CDR2 FQGNSA. V was cut by 0 bases and J by 4 bases, with 21 bases left in between. There are 18 residues in the CDR3. The CDR3 here is CASSLASFRDRGTETQYF. The CDR3 DNA sequence: TGTGCCAGCAGCTTAGCATCATTTAGGGATCGGGGCACAGAGACCCAGTACTTC.

V gene TRBV13 combines with J gene TRBJ2-1; the match to TRBD2 covers 9 bases. The CDR3 is 14 residues long. With 5 bases clipped from V and 7 bases from J, the junction kept 6 bases outside the gene matches. Germline values: CDR1 PRHDT, CDR2 FYEKMQ (reference sequence). As DNA, the CDR3 is TGTGCCAGCAGCCCGGGACTAGCCCCAAATGAGCAGTTCTTC. It encodes CASSPGLAPNEQFF.

This chain uses TRBV29-1 with TRBJ2-7; TRBD1 agrees at 10 bases. The length of the CDR3 is 13 residues. Germline V lookup: CDR1 SQVTM, CDR2 ANQGSEA. V lost 7 bases, J lost 6 bases, and 9 bases stayed unmatched. The CDR3 DNA is TGCAGCGCAGGGACAGGGGAGGCTTCCGAGCAGTACTTC. This gives the protein CSAGTGEASEQYF.

This chain connects TRBV7-8 to TRBJ2-3; D gene unclear. This CDR3 region has 13 residues. V lost 5 bases and J 2 bases, leaving 8 bases between the germline ends. CDR1 SGHVS and CDR2 FQNEAQ come from the germline V gene. The CDR3, as DNA: TGTGCCAGCAGCCCGCACAACACAGATACGCAGTATTTT. As protein: CASSPHNTDTQYF.

This clone was detected only once. The genes are TRBV6-1 and TRBJ2-1, with D possibly being TRBD2 (6 bases). The V end lost 6 bases, the J end lost 5 bases, and 17 bases lay between the germline ends. Germline-derived CDR1 and CDR2 are MNHNS and SASEGT. This CDR3 is 15 amino acids long. The CDR3 nucleotides read TGTGCCAGCAGCTTCTCCCGGGACTGGAACAATGAGCAGTTCTTC. Its translation: CASSFSRDWNNEQFF.

This chain joins TRBV6-1 and TRBJ2-7; no definite D call. The CDR3 consists of 12 residues. CDR1 MNHNS and CDR2 SASEGT come from the germline V gene. The V and J ends lost 5 bases and 2 bases respectively, with 7 bases between them. In nucleotides, the CDR3 is TGTGCCAGCAGTCTGGACCCCTACGAGCAGTACTTC. The encoded protein is CASSLDPYEQYF.

The rearrangement joins TRBV28 to TRBJ2-7; weak D call: TRBD2 (6 bases). V lost 5 bases, J lost 0 bases, and 14 bases lay in between. The CDR3 extends over 15 amino acids. Germline CDR1 and CDR2: MDHEN and SYDVKM. The CDR3 DNA is TGTGCCAGCAGTCCCTCCCGGGGGAACTCCTACGAGCAGTACTTC. This codes for CASSPSRGNSYEQYF.

The chain is built from TRBV19 and TRBJ1-2, with 7 bases fitting TRBD1. Germline CDR1 is LNHDA and CDR2 is SQIVND (reference sequence). Germline trimming cut 8 bases from V and 5 bases from J; bases unmatched to any gene: 8. The CDR3 totals 13 residues. The CDR3 bases are TGTGCCAGTCAAGGACAGGTCGGTTATGGCTACACCTTC. This sequence encodes CASQGQVGYGYTF.

The chain combines TRBV5-6 with TRBJ2-2, with D tentatively TRBD1 (5 bases). V lost 0 bases, J lost 3 bases, and 18 bases lay in between. Germline assignment: CDR1 SGHDT and CDR2 YYEEEE. The CDR3 runs to 18 residues. The CDR3 coding sequence is TGTGCCAGCAGCTTGGCCAGTCGACAGCGCAGTTACACCGGGGAGCTGTTTTTT. It encodes CASSLASRQRSYTGELFF.

V and J are TRBV14 and TRBJ2-7; D gene ambiguous. The length of the CDR3 is 12 residues. CDR1 and CDR2 (germline): SGHDN, FVKESK. The V end lost 3 bases, the J end lost 6 bases, and 9 bases lay between the germline ends. CDR3 residues: CASSHGFSEQYF. As DNA, the CDR3 is TGTGCCAGCAGCCATGGCTTTTCCGAGCAGTACTTC.

This clone has more than one count but fewer than ten. The chain is built from TRBV4-2 and TRBJ1-5, with TRBD1 as a possible D gene (5 bases). The CDR3 is made up of 17 amino acids. Trimming took 4 bases from V and 3 from J, leaving 19 bases between them. CDR1 is LGHNA, CDR2 YNFKEQ, per germline. CDR3 sequence: CASSPSSHQGFNQPQHF. CDR3 DNA: TGTGCCAGCAGCCCAAGCTCACACCAGGGCTTCAATCAGCCCCAGCATTTT.

The table lists this clone with a few counts. The chain recombines TRBV19 with TRBJ1-1; TRBD1 matches 10 bases. Germline CDR1 reads LNHDA; CDR2 reads SQIVND (reference sequence). V lost 6 bases, J lost 7 bases, and 8 bases stayed unmatched. The CDR3 has 14 amino acids. CDR3 in DNA: TGTGCCAGTAGGTCTCGGGACAGGGGAATTGAAGCTTTCTTT. This sequence encodes CASRSRDRGIEAFF.

This rearrangement joins TRBV7-9 to TRBJ2-3; TRBD2 aligns across 8 bases. Germline V gene data show CDR1 as SEHNR and CDR2 as FQNEAQ (reference sequence). The CDR3 spans 15 residues. V was clipped by 4 bases and J by 4 bases; unmatched bases: 7. The CDR3 region is CASSSGLVGADTQYF. The CDR3 nucleotides are TGTGCCAGCAGCTCGGGACTAGTCGGTGCAGATACGCAGTATTTT.

This chain joins TRBV6-1 and TRBJ1-1, with D maybe TRBD1 (5 bases). Germline assignment: CDR1 MNHNS and CDR2 SASEGT. This CDR3 spans 14 amino acids. V lost 2 bases to trimming and J lost 1 base, with 8 bases between them. The CDR3 protein is CASSEFGGNTEAFF. CDR3 DNA: TGTGCCAGCAGTGAATTCGGGGGGAACACTGAAGCTTTCTTT.

The chain is built from TRBV4-3 and TRBJ2-3; no reliable D call. V was trimmed by 5 bases and J by 3 bases, leaving 12 bases between them. The CDR3 is 14 residues long. Germline V CDR1 and CDR2: LGHNA, YSLEER. CDR3 loop: CASSTSDWTDTQYF. DNA of the CDR3: TGCGCCAGCAGCACTTCGGATTGGACAGATACGCAGTATTTT.

This clone was found once. The chain carries TRBV7-2 and TRBJ2-7, with D perhaps being TRBD1 or TRBD2 (5 bases each). V was clipped by 5 bases and J by 3 bases, with 8 bases between them. CDR3 length equals 12 residues. Germline-derived CDR1 and CDR2 are SGHTA and FQGNSA. The CDR3 sequence is CASSTGLYEQYF. CDR3 DNA sequence: TGTGCCAGCAGCACGGGGCTCTACGAGCAGTACTTC.

The CDR3 DNA is TGTGCCAGCAGTCCCTCGTGGGGCGGGAGTTACGCCTACGAGCAGTACTTC. Translating it yields CASSPSWGGSYAYEQYF. This rearrangement joins TRBV27 to TRBJ2-7, with 7 bases matching TRBD2. J was trimmed by 2 bases and V by 5 bases; bases with no gene match: 15. The CDR3 is 17 residues long. CDR1 is MNHEY, CDR2 SMNVEV, per germline (reference sequence).

The rearrangement joins TRBV4-1 to TRBJ1-6; 7 nucleotides agree with TRBD1. The germline V gene has CDR1 MGHRA and CDR2 YSYEKL. Germline trimming cut 4 bases from V and 8 bases from J; bases unmatched to any gene: 23. This CDR3 is 20 amino acids long. This chain's CDR3 is CASSPNPGQVDSLRDSPLHF. The DNA for the CDR3 is TGCGCCAGCAGCCCTAATCCCGGACAGGTCGATAGTTTGAGGGATTCACCCCTCCACTTT.

Worth noting for this clone: The junction does not match germline at one end; this may be a read error. In the same sample, other DNA sequences code for this CDR3. The gene calls are TRBV7-3 and TRBJ2-3; a weak D match, TRBD1 (6 bases). CDR3 length: 13 residues. Germline assignment: CDR1 SGHTA and CDR2 FQGTGA. The CDR3 sequence: CASSLTGPDTQYF. CDR3 bases: TGTGCCAGCAGCCTAACAGGGCCAGATACGCAGTATTTT.

This chain links TRBV4-3 with TRBJ2-3; TRBD1 aligns across 8 bases. Germline loops: CDR1 LGHNA, CDR2 YSLEER. Trimming cost V 0 bases and J 3 bases; bases outside gene matches: 8. The CDR3 is 17 amino acids. CDR3 amino acids: CASSQEKQGAKTDTQYF. In DNA, the CDR3 is TGCGCCAGCAGCCAAGAAAAGCAGGGGGCTAAGACAGATACGCAGTATTTT.

This sequence joins TRBV30 and TRBJ2-7; possibly TRBD1 for D (6 bases). The CDR3 totals 13 residues. The V gene's germline CDR1 is GTSNPN and CDR2 SVGIG (reference sequence). Trimming took 8 bases from V and 2 from J, leaving 16 bases between them. CDR3 sequence: CAGLDSVPYEQYF. The CDR3 bases are TGTGCCGGGCTGGACAGTGTACCCTACGAGCAGTACTTC. Variable domain in full (rest from reference TRBV30 and TRBJ2-7): SQTIHQWPATLVQPVGSPLSLECTVEGTSNPNLYWYRQAAGRGLQLLFYSVGIGQISSEVPQNLSASRPQDRQFILSSKKLLLSDSGFYLCAGLDSVPYEQYFGPGTRLTVT.

The chain employs TRBV19 and TRBJ2-7; 7 bases agree with TRBD1. Per germline, CDR1 LNHDA and CDR2 SQIVND (reference sequence). V was pared by 3 bases and J by 3 bases, with 5 bases of the junction left unmatched. The CDR3 has 14 amino acids. In DNA form, the CDR3 reads TGTGCCAGTAGTATTTCGGGACAGAGCTACGAGCAGTACTTC. It yields the protein CASSISGQSYEQYF. The whole variable domain, remainder taken from reference TRBV19 and TRBJ2-7, is DGGITQSPKYLFRKEGQNVTLSCEQNLNHDAMYWYRQDPGQGLRLIYYSQIVNDFQKGDIAEGYSVSREKKESFPLTVTSAQKNPTAFYLCASSISGQSYEQYFGPGTRLTVT.

V gene TRBV7-9 combines with J gene TRBJ2-4; the D call may be TRBD1 or TRBD2 (7 bases each). V lost 4 bases to trimming and J lost 2 bases, with 15 bases between them. The germline V gene has CDR1 SEHNR and CDR2 FQNEAQ (reference sequence). The CDR3 runs 16 residues. The CDR3 sequence: CASSWPTGTTKNIQYF. The DNA for the CDR3 is TGTGCCAGCAGCTGGCCGACAGGGACTACCAAAAACATTCAGTACTTC.

This clone was detected only once. This CDR3 is CASSIAGGPGTEAFF. CDR3 sequence (DNA): TGTGCCAGTAGTATTGCAGGGGGCCCGGGCACTGAAGCTTTCTTT. The chain is built from TRBV19 and TRBJ1-1; 8 nucleotides agree with TRBD1. V gave up 3 bases and J gave up 4 bases; unmatched junction bases: 7. Germline lookup yields CDR1 LNHDA and CDR2 SQIVND (reference sequence). The CDR3 spans 15 residues.

The chain has TRBV7-9 and TRBJ1-5; 7 bases are shared with TRBD1. Germline CDR1 and CDR2: SEHNR and FQNEAQ (reference sequence). This CDR3 spans 14 amino acids. V lost 2 bases and J lost 7; bases outside the gene matches: 5. CDR3 region: CASSLQGDGQPQHF. The DNA of the CDR3 is TGTGCCAGCAGCTTACAGGGGGACGGGCAGCCCCAGCATTTT.

This clone was observed a handful of times. The rearrangement uses TRBV6-5 and TRBJ1-1; TRBD1 might be the D (6 bases). This CDR3 is 13 amino acids long. V gave up 5 bases and J gave up 4 bases, with 11 bases separating them. CDR1 and CDR2 (germline): MNHEY, SVGAGI. This CDR3 is CASSIGGTTEAFF. The CDR3 DNA is TGTGCCAGCAGTATAGGGGGGACCACTGAAGCTTTCTTT.

The chain combines TRBV14 with TRBJ2-1; possible D gene TRBD1, 5 bases. V dropped 4 bases and J dropped 3 bases, with 10 bases sitting between them. This CDR3 contains 14 residues. CDR1 and CDR2 (germline): SGHDN, FVKESK. CDR3 DNA: TGTGCCAGCAGCCGTAAGGGGTACTACAATGAGCAGTTCTTC. It codes for CASSRKGYYNEQFF.

This chain's CDR3 is CASSLAPKSGQGATGELFF. CDR3 nucleotide sequence: TGTGCCAGCAGCTTAGCTCCCAAATCGGGACAGGGGGCCACCGGGGAGCTGTTTTTT. The J gene is TRBJ2-2, the V gene TRBV7-2; 12 bases line up with TRBD1. V shed 0 bases, J shed 4 bases, and the junction held 9 bases outside the gene matches. This CDR3 spans 19 amino acids. CDR1 is SGHTA and CDR2 is FQGNSA in the germline V gene.

In DNA form, the CDR3 reads TGTGCCAGCTCACCGACAGGACCCCAAGAGACCCAGTACTTC. This encodes CASSPTGPQETQYF. The rearrangement uses TRBV18 and TRBJ2-5, with D maybe TRBD1 (6 bases). This CDR3 has 14 residues. V lost 3 bases and J 1 base, leaving 9 bases between the germline ends. CDR1 and CDR2 (germline): KGHSH, LQKENI. Filled out from reference TRBV18 and TRBJ2-5, the complete variable domain reads NAGVMQNPRHLVRRRGQEARLRCSPMKGHSHVYWYRQLPEEGLKFMVYLQKENIIDESGMPKERFSAEFPKEGPSILRIQQVVRGDSAAYFCASSPTGPQETQYFGPGTRLLVL.

The rearrangement joins TRBV30 to TRBJ2-7, with 10 bases lining up with TRBD2. The CDR3 totals 16 residues. The V gene's germline CDR1 is GTSNPN and CDR2 SVGIG (reference sequence). V lost 1 base and J lost 9; bases outside the gene matches: 15. The CDR3 coding sequence is TGTGCCTGGAGTGAAAGCCCCCAGCGGGGGGGCAGACGGCAGTACTTC. Translation gives CAWSESPQRGGRRQYF.